Given below is one TCR beta chain in context. Its recognized antigen is unknown. No quality values exist for individual bases; no much larger clone is one base distant. This sample stems from a study of blood T cell repertoires in COVID-19 (dated by TCRdb to 2018 to 2020). The study in broad terms: Samples covering the acute and convalescent phases of COVID-19 were provided by collaborators in the United States, Italy and Spain. Samples were obtained from the ongoing ImmuneRACE study (first 160 participants) and from about 1,300 subjects provided by 6 global collaborators. A freely available public database, intended as a resource for researchers studying the immune response to SARS-CoV-2, is where the repertoires were released. Nearly every sample came with metadata listing a de-identified subject ID, COVID-19 status, age in years and sex. The material from the prospective study consisted of cDNA or gDNA derived from T cells, B-cell-depleted T cells, or PBMCs. Deeply sampled blood TCRbeta repertoires from subjects exposed to, actively infected with, or recovered from COVID-19 were included in the dataset. Where available, HLA class I and class II types were taken from metadata supplied by the sample provider and were not determined by assay-based typing.

Another Seattle source contributed samples from volunteer blood donors who had recovered from COVID-19. Collaborating institutions collected whole blood in K2EDTA tubes following their own protocols. For TCRbeta analysis, collaborators shipped samples as frozen whole blood, isolated PBMCs, or DNA extracted from either of those sample types. What the study reported, not specific to this receptor: The quantity of clinical and demographic metadata differed by source and by participant and was supplied without curation.

The immunoSEQ Assay, a bias-controlled multiplex PCR, was used to amplify TCRbeta CDR3 regions from genomic DNA. The authors' analysis ran thus. The number of nucleated cells in each sample was estimated by amplification of reference gene primers within the assay. Sequence reads were collapsed and filtered to measure the absolute abundance of every unique TCRbeta CDR3 rearrangement. For each sample, productive Simpson clonality was calculated by taking the square root of Simpson's diversity index across productive rearrangements. The immuneACCESS repertoire file appears here via TCRdb, limited to in-frame rearrangements. These files lack a portion of the clones; in checked studies, under half of the deficit traces to unresolved V genes, and the cause of the others is not known. V and J calls and clone size are copied from that table; D and trimming were computed from the DNA. Recorded for this sample are under 300,000 clones; roughly 84% of them occurred a single time. The ten largest clonotypes hold about 1.5% of the sample.

CDR1 and CDR2, per the germline V gene (reference sequence), are SEHNR and FQNEAQ. Counted from cysteine to phenylalanine, this CDR3 has 13 amino acids. Only the CDR3 part of the read is kept: 39 bases, read in frame from the first base. Trimming leaves V shorter by 11 bases and J shorter by 7 bases, with the junction holding 14 bases beyond the gene matches. The V and J segments used are TRBV7-9 and TRBJ2-7; a stretch of 7 junction bases matches TRBD2. The material sequenced was peripheral blood. The clonotype originates from a woman aged 40 to 50 who had recovered from COVID-19. CDR3 sequence: CAGLAAASGEQYF. The nucleotide sequence is TGTGCCGGGCTAGCGGCCGCGTCGGGGGAGCAGTACTTC.